Following are 18 T cell receptor beta chains from one sample sequenced in a study of cytomegalovirus exposure and HLA in healthy donors. This PCR relied on a set of 60 Vbeta primers and 13 Jbeta primers. The data were produced by immunoSEQ multiplex PCR, yet TCRdb's version contains in-frame clones alone and is incomplete. This sample yields about 200,000 clones, of which 65% to 90% are seen a single time; 0.25% to 0.4% belongs to the top ten. Sequencing was done on a sample of PBMCs. The source of these receptors is a young woman in good health and CMV-seronegative.

The gene calls are TRBV7-3 and TRBJ2-5; tentative D call: TRBD2 (6 bases). Germline CDR1 reads SGHTA; CDR2 reads FQGTGA. The CDR3 contains 14 residues. Trimming removed 2 bases at V and 2 bases at J, with 9 bases between. For the CDR3, the DNA is TGTGCCAGCAGCTTACTTGGGGGGCAAGAGACCCAGTACTTC. It is translated as CASSLLGGQETQYF.

This clone was found once. The chain combines TRBV9 with TRBJ2-6; 9 bases are a match to TRBD1. Germline V gene data show CDR1 as SGDLS and CDR2 as YYNGEE. The CDR3 extends over 18 amino acids. With V trimmed by 3 bases and J by 1 base, 8 bases remained unmatched. DNA of the CDR3: TGTGCCAGCAGCGCCCCGACAGGGGGGGAATCTGGGGCCAACGTCCTGACTTTC. Amino acid sequence: CASSAPTGGESGANVLTF.

The V and J genes are TRBV19 and TRBJ1-5; D might be TRBD1 (5 bases). Germline V gene sequence: CDR1 LNHDA, CDR2 SQIVND (reference sequence). The germline V and J ends were trimmed by 3 bases and 5 bases, with 11 bases remaining between them. The CDR3 loop spans 14 amino acids. This CDR3 is CASSMQAGHQPQHF. The CDR3 nucleotides read TGTGCCAGTAGTATGCAGGCAGGGCATCAGCCCCAGCATTTT.

V and J are TRBV9 and TRBJ2-7, with D perhaps matching TRBD1 (5 bases). Per the germline V gene, CDR1 is SGDLS and CDR2 is YYNGEE. Trimming cost V 4 bases and J 2 bases, with 13 bases left between them. The CDR3 length is 14 residues. This chain's CDR3 is CASSTGQRTYEQYF. In nucleotides, the CDR3 is TGTGCCAGCAGCACAGGCCAGAGAACCTACGAGCAGTACTTC.

V usage is TRBV10-3 and J usage is TRBJ2-6; a weak D match, TRBD1 (6 bases). The germline V gene has CDR1 ENHRY and CDR2 SYGVKD. Trimming removed 6 bases at V and 4 bases at J, with 13 bases between. CDR3 length: 15 amino acids. Here the CDR3 DNA reads TGTGCCATCAGCCTCAGGGGTTTAGGGGCCAACGTCCTGACTTTC. Its translation is CAISLRGLGANVLTF.

This rearrangement joins TRBV7-9 to TRBJ2-3; TRBD2 aligns across 10 bases. J lost 0 bases, V lost 1 base, and 4 bases had no gene match. CDR1 is SEHNR, CDR2 FQNEAQ, per germline (reference sequence). This CDR3 has 17 amino acids. The CDR3 DNA follows: TGTGCCAGCAGCTTAGAAAGGACTAGCGGTAGCACAGATACGCAGTATTTT. It translates to CASSLERTSGSTDTQYF.

The chain uses TRBV25-1 and TRBJ1-1, with 9 bases aligning to TRBD1. The germline V gene encodes CDR1 MGHDK and CDR2 SYGVNS. This CDR3 region has 15 residues. J lost 9 bases, V lost 2 bases, and 10 bases had no gene match. For the CDR3, the DNA is TGTGCCAGCAGTGAAGGTGGACAGGGGCCGGGCCAAGCTTTCTTT. As protein: CASSEGGQGPGQAFF. Drawing the rest from reference TRBV25-1 and TRBJ1-1, the complete variable domain is EADIYQTPRYLVIGTGKKITLECSQTMGHDKMYWYQQDPGMELHLIHYSYGVNSTEKGDLSSESTVSRIRTEHFPLTLESARPSHTSQYLCASSEGGQGPGQAFFGQGTRLTVV.

The chain employs TRBV27 and TRBJ1-2, with D perhaps TRBD1 (5 bases). Germline lookup yields CDR1 MNHEY and CDR2 SMNVEV (reference sequence). This CDR3 comprises 13 residues. Trimming took off 4 bases at V and 4 bases at J, with 10 bases between the two ends. As DNA, the CDR3 is TGTGCCAGCAGTTCCCCCGGGGGCTATGGCTACACCTTC. Its translation is CASSSPGGYGYTF.

V is TRBV6-1 and J is TRBJ2-5; TRBD2 matches 7 bases. With 7 bases clipped from V and 4 bases from J, the junction kept 6 bases outside the gene matches. The CDR3 length is 13 residues. CDR1 MNHNS and CDR2 SASEGT come from the germline V gene. This CDR3 reads CASKTGGVETQYF. The CDR3 nucleotides are TGTGCCAGCAAGACGGGAGGTGTAGAGACCCAGTACTTC.

The CDR3 bases are TGCGCCAGCAGTTTAGCGGGGGGGCTAAATGAGCAGTTCTTC. Its translation: CASSLAGGLNEQFF. The V call is TRBV5-1, the J call TRBJ2-1, with 11 bases matching TRBD2. Per the germline V gene, CDR1 is SGHRS and CDR2 is YFSETQ. The CDR3 contains 14 residues. J gave up 7 bases and V 5 bases, and 5 bases lay outside the gene matches.

This CDR3 reads CASSDSGGPYEQYF. CDR3 bases: TGTGCCAGCAGTGATAGCGGGGGACCCTACGAGCAGTACTTC. This chain joins TRBV6-5 and TRBJ2-7, with TRBD2 matching over 9 bases. V shed 5 bases and J 2 bases; nucleotides not matched to a gene: 4. From germline, CDR1 is MNHEY and CDR2 SVGAGI. This CDR3 has 14 residues.

Notes on this clone: This CDR3 is also generated by other DNA sequences in the sample. The chain couples TRBV5-4 to TRBJ2-1, with D perhaps matching TRBD1 (5 bases). CDR3 length: 14 residues. Germline V gives CDR1 SGHNT, CDR2 YYREEE (reference sequence). V shed 2 bases and J shed 1 base, with 7 bases lying between them. As DNA, the CDR3 is TGTGCCAGCAGCTTAGACAGTTCCTACAATGAGCAGTTCTTC. Residues: CASSLDSSYNEQFF.

The rearrangement links TRBV5-1 to TRBJ2-1; a weak D match, TRBD2 (5 bases). V was pared by 0 bases and J by 2 bases, with 9 bases between. This CDR3 spans 15 amino acids. From germline, CDR1 is SGHRS and CDR2 YFSETQ. CDR3 in amino acids: CASSLEDFPYNEQFF. In nucleotides, the CDR3 is TGCGCCAGCAGCTTGGAGGACTTCCCCTACAATGAGCAGTTCTTC.

The V gene is TRBV7-6, the J gene TRBJ2-3, with D possibly matching TRBD1 (5 bases). CDR3 length: 15 amino acids. V was pared by 3 bases and J by 0 bases, with 10 bases between. The germline gives CDR1 SGHVS, CDR2 FNYEAQ. Here the CDR3 DNA reads TGTGCCAGCAGCTTGAAGACAGTTAGCACAGATACGCAGTATTTT. As protein: CASSLKTVSTDTQYF. Looking up the rest from reference TRBV7-6 and TRBJ2-3 gives the full variable domain: GAGVSQSPRYKVTKRGQDVALRCDPISGHVSLYWYRQALGQGPEFLTYFNYEAQQDKSGLPNDRFSAERPEGSISTLTIQRTEQRDSAMYRCASSLKTVSTDTQYFGPGTRLTVL.

The chain carries TRBV5-1 and TRBJ2-1, with 8 bases identical to TRBD2. From germline, CDR1 is SGHRS and CDR2 YFSETQ. The junction had 4 bases not matched to a gene; V was cut back by 1 base and J by 4 bases. CDR3 size: 15 residues. In nucleotides, the CDR3 is TGCGCCAGCAGCTTGTACGGGGGGGCATACAATGAGCAGTTCTTC. The encoded protein is CASSLYGGAYNEQFF.

This clone was recorded once. V gene TRBV19 combines with J gene TRBJ1-2; 7 bases are shared with TRBD1. Germline CDR1 reads LNHDA; CDR2 reads SQIVND (reference sequence). The CDR3 contains 15 residues. With V trimmed by 6 bases and J by 4 bases, 11 bases remained unmatched. The CDR3 loop is CASRNPGQTLYGYTF. CDR3 nucleotide sequence: TGTGCCAGTAGAAACCCGGGACAGACCCTCTATGGCTACACCTTC.

The V and J genes are TRBV14 and TRBJ1-4; the match to TRBD1 covers 7 bases. Germline V gene data show CDR1 as SGHDN and CDR2 as FVKESK. The CDR3 is 15 amino acids. Germline trimming cut 2 bases from V and 3 bases from J; bases unmatched to any gene: 3. The CDR3 region has the DNA TGTGCCAGCAGCCAATGGACAGGCTCTAATGAAAAACTGTTTTTT. It specifies CASSQWTGSNEKLFF.

V gene TRBV7-3 combines with J gene TRBJ2-2; the D is unclear. The length of the CDR3 is 13 residues. V gave up 7 bases and J gave up 1 base, with 7 bases separating them. Germline V gene lookup returns CDR1 SGHTA and CDR2 FQGTGA. CDR3: CASNNKNTGELFF. The CDR3, as DNA: TGTGCCAGCAATAACAAGAACACCGGGGAGCTGTTTTTT.